The rows below give T cell receptor beta chains drawn from one sample of a study of beta chain features in type 1 diabetes. Sequencing used immunoSEQ multiplex PCR; TCRdb keeps in-frame clones, though not all of them. The sample lists hundreds of thousands of clones, about 14% seen once, with around 0.025% in the top ten. Sequences were obtained from naive CD4+ T cells from blood. All receptors come from a woman in her 40s in good health. The CDR3 runs from the conserved cysteine through the conserved F or W. A D gene is named only where the DNA matches it firmly. Expanded clones are given a class, and other clones once, few, many or no size at all.

CDR3 protein,CDR3 DNA,V gene,D gene,J gene,clone size
CASSSGFTDTQYF,TGTGCCAGCAGCTCAGGCTTCACAGATACGCAGTATTTT,TRBV11-3,.,TRBJ2-3,.
CASSASGTNSYNEQFF,TGTGCCAGCAGCGCTTCCGGTACCAACAGCTACAATGAGCAGTTCTTC,TRBV5-4,.,TRBJ2-1,few
CASSQDWRQGYEKLFF,TGCGCCAGCAGCCAAGACTGGCGACAGGGATATGAAAAACTGTTTTTT,TRBV4-3,TRBD1,TRBJ1-4,.
CASSLGQGAEAFF,TGCGCCAGCAGCTTGGGACAGGGGGCTGAAGCTTTCTTT,TRBV5-1,TRBD1,TRBJ1-1,.
CASSQLQGGNTIYF,TGTGCCAGCAGTCAATTGCAGGGTGGAAACACCATATATTTT,TRBV2,.,TRBJ1-3,few
CASSLNRGEQYF,TGTGCCAGCAGCTTGAACAGGGGCGAGCAGTACTTC,TRBV5-4,TRBD1,TRBJ2-7,.
CASSVSGSSSYNEQFF,TGTGCCAGCAGCGTTAGCGGCAGCAGCTCCTACAATGAGCAGTTCTTC,TRBV5-4,.,TRBJ2-1,few
CASSSRGNASSYEQYF,TGTGCCAGCAGCTCCCGAGGGAATGCCAGCTCCTACGAGCAGTACTTC,TRBV21-1,.,TRBJ2-7,.
CASSLSWRAGNTQYF,TGTGCCAGCAGCTTATCTTGGCGGGCAGGCAACACGCAGTACTTC,TRBV7-2,.,TRBJ2-7,few
CASSLGQGTDTQYF,TGTGCCAGCAGCTTGGGACAGGGTACAGATACGCAGTATTTT,TRBV13,TRBD1,TRBJ2-3,few
CASSYSGQGAPGYTF,TGTGCCAGCAGTTACTCGGGACAGGGGGCGCCTGGCTACACCTTC,TRBV6-5,TRBD1,TRBJ1-2,.
CASSFPRGGGTYEQYF,TGTGCCAGCAGCTTCCCGCGGGGGGGCGGCACCTACGAGCAGTACTTC,TRBV7-2,TRBD2,TRBJ2-7,few
CASSLEGHYSNQPQHF,TGCGCCAGCAGCTTGGAAGGACACTATAGCAATCAGCCCCAGCATTTT,TRBV5-1,.,TRBJ1-5,.
CASSLGRGDEKLFF,TGCGCCAGCAGCTTGGGCAGGGGGGATGAAAAACTGTTTTTT,TRBV5-1,TRBD1,TRBJ1-4,few
CASSLPRTGGKMNTGELFF,TGCGCCAGCAGCTTGCCGAGGACAGGGGGCAAGATGAACACCGGGGAGCTGTTTTTT,TRBV5-1,TRBD1,TRBJ2-2,.
CASSPLRGGGKEQYF,TGTGCCAGCTCACCCCTCCGGGGGGGAGGGAAGGAGCAGTACTTC,TRBV18,TRBD2,TRBJ2-7,.
CASSQGGQYGYTF,TGTGCCAGCAGCCAGGGGGGACAGTATGGCTACACCTTC,TRBV7-2,TRBD1,TRBJ1-2,.
CATSKGDRMNTEAFF,TGTGCCACCAGCAAAGGGGACAGGATGAACACTGAAGCTTTCTTT,TRBV15,TRBD1,TRBJ1-1,.
CASSDWGGGRNEQYF,TGTGCCAGCAGTGACTGGGGTGGGGGCCGGAACGAGCAGTACTTC,TRBV2,.,TRBJ2-7,.
CASSLSLTVANEKLFF,TGTGCCAGCTCACTAAGCTTAACAGTTGCTAATGAAAAACTGTTTTTT,TRBV18,.,TRBJ1-4,.
CSVQGLSNTEAFF,TGCAGCGTTCAAGGACTTTCGAACACTGAAGCTTTCTTT,TRBV29-1,.,TRBJ1-1,.
CASSEGAKQGYEQYF,TGTGCCAGCAGCGAGGGGGCCAAACAGGGATACGAGCAGTACTTC,TRBV9,TRBD1,TRBJ2-7,.
CASSDRVTYGYTF,TGTGCCAGCAGTGACCGGGTCACCTATGGCTACACCTTC,TRBV25-1,.,TRBJ1-2,.
CASSVTQDPNYGYTF,TGTGCCAGCAGCGTTACACAAGATCCCAACTATGGCTACACCTTC,TRBV9,.,TRBJ1-2,.
CASTRGQGDTEAFF,TGTGCCAGTACCCGCGGACAGGGAGACACTGAAGCTTTCTTT,TRBV19,TRBD1,TRBJ1-1,.
CASSRDRSIQPQHF,TGTGCCAGCAGCCGAGACAGGTCCATACAGCCCCAGCATTTT,TRBV7-2,.,TRBJ1-5,.
CASRAGTANTGELFF,TGTGCCAGTAGAGCTGGAACAGCGAACACCGGGGAGCTGTTTTTT,TRBV19,.,TRBJ2-2,.
CASSVSGQGVEQYF,TGTGCCAGCAGCGTCTCGGGACAGGGGGTCGAGCAGTACTTC,TRBV7-9,TRBD1,TRBJ2-7,.
CASSMRGPGTDTQYF,TGTGCCAGCAGCATGCGGGGCCCGGGCACAGATACGCAGTATTTT,TRBV7-2,.,TRBJ2-3,few
CASSMDSYEQYF,TGTGCCAGTAGTATGGACAGCTACGAGCAGTACTTC,TRBV19,.,TRBJ2-7,few
CASSVTGAGTEAFF,TGTGCCAGCAGCGTGACAGGTGCAGGGACTGAAGCTTTCTTT,TRBV6-4,.,TRBJ1-1,.
CASSGEDRVPGANVLTF,TGTGCCAGCAGTGGGGAAGACAGGGTTCCTGGGGCCAACGTCCTGACTTTC,TRBV2,TRBD1,TRBJ2-6,.
CASSFDRVGTGELFF,TGTGCCAGCAGCTTTGACAGGGTCGGAACCGGGGAGCTGTTTTTT,TRBV7-9,TRBD1,TRBJ2-2,.
CASSFNTGSGSPLHF,TGTGCCAGCAGCTTTAACACAGGGTCGGGTTCACCCCTCCACTTT,TRBV13,.,TRBJ1-6,few
CASSYGPYEQYF,TGTGCCAGCAGTTACGGGCCCTACGAGCAGTACTTC,TRBV6-5,.,TRBJ2-7,.
CASSLGTAFLPSGNTIYF,TGCGCCAGCAGCTTGGGGACAGCCTTCCTTCCCTCTGGAAACACCATATATTTT,TRBV5-1,.,TRBJ1-3,few